This passage covers 19 T cell receptor beta chains from one sample sequenced in a study of blood T cell repertoires in COVID-19. TCRdb's table, derived via immunoSEQ multiplex PCR, lists solely in-frame clones and lacks some. The sample has around 140,000 clones; roughly 84% are singletons. Sample: peripheral blood. The receptors originated from a man in his 60s with acute or convalescent COVID-19.

V and J are TRBV24-1 and TRBJ2-5; 11 bases are shared with TRBD2. The germline V gene encodes CDR1 KGHDR and CDR2 SFDVKD. The length of the CDR3 is 15 residues. V was pared by 4 bases and J by 5 bases, with 5 bases of the junction left unmatched. The DNA for the CDR3 is TGTGCCACCAGTGACCACCCTAGCGGGAGGGAGACCCAGTACTTC. Translated, it gives CATSDHPSGRETQYF.

The chain is built from TRBV29-1 and TRBJ1-3; no clear D. V was clipped by 2 bases and J by 0 bases, with 5 bases between them. From germline, CDR1 is SQVTM and CDR2 ANQGSEA. The CDR3 spans 13 residues. CDR3 protein: CSVENNSGNTIYF. Written as DNA, the CDR3 is TGCAGCGTTGAAAACAACTCTGGAAACACCATATATTTT.

V usage is TRBV18 and J usage is TRBJ1-5; tentative D call: TRBD1 (6 bases). From germline, CDR1 is KGHSH and CDR2 LQKENI. Deletions cut 3 bases from V and 8 bases from J, with 14 bases between. The CDR3 covers 14 residues. CDR3 amino acids: CASSPERGFKPQHF. CDR3 DNA: TGTGCCAGCTCACCCGAGAGGGGGTTTAAGCCCCAGCATTTT. Full variable domain (missing parts from reference TRBV18 and TRBJ1-5): NAGVMQNPRHLVRRRGQEARLRCSPMKGHSHVYWYRQLPEEGLKFMVYLQKENIIDESGMPKERFSAEFPKEGPSILRIQQVVRGDSAAYFCASSPERGFKPQHFGDGTRLSIL.

The rearrangement links TRBV5-1 to TRBJ2-1; 8 bases are a match to TRBD2. V was pared by 5 bases and J by 5 bases, with 6 bases of the junction left unmatched. Germline CDR1 and CDR2: SGHRS and YFSETQ. The CDR3 consists of 14 residues. As DNA, the CDR3 is TGCGCCAGCAGAGGGATGCGGGGGGACAATGAGCAGTTCTTC. Its translation: CASRGMRGDNEQFF.

The J gene is TRBJ1-5, the V gene TRBV27; 7 bases fit TRBD1. The CDR3 runs to 15 residues. From germline, CDR1 is MNHEY and CDR2 SMNVEV (reference sequence). Trimming at V came to 2 bases and at J to 2 bases, leaving 3 bases not matched to a gene. In DNA, the CDR3 is TGTGCCAGCAGTTTAGACAGGGCTGGCAATCAGCCCCAGCATTTT. Protein: CASSLDRAGNQPQHF.

This clone was seen only once. V is TRBV6-5 and J is TRBJ2-7; TRBD2 might be the D (5 bases). This CDR3 comprises 14 residues. Germline V gives CDR1 MNHEY, CDR2 SVGAGI. Trimming cost V 4 bases and J 7 bases, with 17 bases left between them. This chain's CDR3 is CASSSLGVAGEQYF. The CDR3 DNA reads TGTGCCAGCAGTTCCCTCGGGGTGGCCGGTGAGCAGTACTTC.

The V and J genes are TRBV19 and TRBJ2-3, with 8 bases matching TRBD2. The germline V gene has CDR1 LNHDA and CDR2 SQIVND (reference sequence). After removal of 4 bases from V and 1 base from J, the junction contained 4 bases not matched to a gene. The length of the CDR3 is 15 residues. The CDR3 reads CASSTGGAGTDTQYF. The CDR3 region has the DNA TGTGCCAGTAGTACGGGGGGGGCTGGCACAGATACGCAGTATTTT.

The chain combines TRBV6-5 with TRBJ2-7; D may be TRBD2 (6 bases). This CDR3 comprises 14 residues. Germline V gene sequence: CDR1 MNHEY, CDR2 SVGAGI. V lost 5 bases and J lost 7, with 18 bases in between. CDR3: CASSRGEWEEEQYF. DNA of the CDR3: TGTGCCAGCAGTCGAGGGGAATGGGAGGAGGAGCAGTACTTC.

The chain employs TRBV6-2 or TRBV6-3 and TRBJ1-5, with TRBD1 identical over 8 bases. The ends lost 2 bases at V and 7 bases at J; junction bases unmatched: 4. Per germline, CDR1 MNHEY and CDR2 SVGEGT. The CDR3 contains 14 residues. CDR3 nucleotides: TGTGCCAGCAGTTACGGACAGGGAGAGCAGCCCCAGCATTTT. Translation: CASSYGQGEQPQHF.

This chain links TRBV5-1 with TRBJ1-5; D is undetermined. The V end was cut by 5 bases, the J end by 3 bases, with 3 bases between. The CDR3 is made up of 11 amino acids. The V gene's germline CDR1 is SGHRS and CDR2 YFSETQ. CDR3 sequence (DNA): TGCGCCAGCAGTTACAATCAGCCCCAGCATTTT. This sequence encodes CASSYNQPQHF.

The chain employs TRBV6-1 and TRBJ1-4; D unclear. CDR1 is MNHNS, CDR2 SASEGT, per germline. V dropped 2 bases and J dropped 8 bases, with 12 bases sitting between them. The CDR3 is made up of 14 amino acids. In DNA, the CDR3 is TGTGCCAGCAGTGAAAGCGTAAGCGGAGAAAAACTGTTTTTT. It is translated as CASSESVSGEKLFF.

The rearrangement uses TRBV5-1 and TRBJ2-7; 8 nucleotides align to TRBD1. V was pared by 4 bases and J by 5 bases, with 20 bases of the junction left unmatched. Germline CDR1 reads SGHRS; CDR2 reads YFSETQ. The CDR3 has 18 amino acids. The CDR3 spells CASSPKVNRGAYGHEQYF. DNA for the CDR3: TGCGCCAGCAGCCCGAAGGTGAACAGGGGGGCGTACGGTCACGAGCAGTACTTC.

The rearrangement uses TRBV10-3 and TRBJ2-6; TRBD1 matches 11 bases. V lost 6 bases and J lost 2; bases outside the gene matches: 6. From germline, CDR1 is ENHRY and CDR2 SYGVKD. The CDR3 extends over 17 amino acids. CDR3 bases: TGTGCCATCAGAGAATGGACAGGGGGCGCTGGGGCCAACGTCCTGACTTTC. As protein: CAIREWTGGAGANVLTF.

This clone was detected only once. This sequence joins TRBV13 and TRBJ2-1, with 8 bases matching TRBD2. This CDR3 spans 16 amino acids. Losses at the gene ends were 5 bases for V and 4 bases for J; bases not matched to a gene: 10. The V gene's germline CDR1 is PRHDT and CDR2 FYEKMQ (reference sequence). CDR3 sequence (DNA): TGTGCCAGCAGCCCCATTTTAGCGGGGAATTACAATGAGCAGTTCTTC. It yields the protein CASSPILAGNYNEQFF.

On this clone itself: In the same sample, other DNA sequences code for this CDR3. Here the CDR3 reads CASSPGQLNTEAFF. The CDR3 coding sequence is TGTGCCAGCTCACCAGGACAGCTAAACACTGAAGCTTTCTTT. The rearrangement uses TRBV18 and TRBJ1-1; D perhaps matches TRBD1 (6 bases). Trimming took off 2 bases at V and 2 bases at J, with 9 bases between the two ends. The CDR3 contains 14 residues. Per the germline V gene, CDR1 is KGHSH and CDR2 is LQKENI.

The chain combines TRBV2 with TRBJ1-5; 12 bases map to TRBD1. Trimming cost V 6 bases and J 2 bases; bases outside gene matches: 11. This CDR3 is built from 18 residues. Per germline, CDR1 SNHLY and CDR2 FYNNEI. The CDR3 reads CASSPGTGGEGGNQPQHF. As DNA, the CDR3 is TGTGCCAGCAGCCCCGGGACAGGGGGCGAAGGCGGCAATCAGCCCCAGCATTTT.

The chain is built from TRBV19 and TRBJ1-2, with 12 positions matching TRBD1. CDR1 LNHDA and CDR2 SQIVND come from the germline V gene (reference sequence). This CDR3 comprises 18 residues. The trim removed 4 bases at V and 1 base at J, leaving 10 bases unmatched. As DNA, the CDR3 is TGTGCCAGTAGTAAATCCCGGGGACAGGGGGCTATTAACTATGGCTACACCTTC. It is translated as CASSKSRGQGAINYGYTF.

V usage is TRBV24-1 and J usage is TRBJ2-2; 8 nucleotides line up with TRBD1. The germline gives CDR1 KGHDR, CDR2 SFDVKD. The CDR3 loop spans 15 amino acids. V lost 4 bases and J lost 1; bases outside the gene matches: 1. For the CDR3, the DNA is TGTGCCACCAGTGAAGGACAGGGGAACACCGGGGAGCTGTTTTTT. Translating it yields CATSEGQGNTGELFF.

The rearrangement uses TRBV6-5 and TRBJ1-6; 8 bases match TRBD1. Germline loops: CDR1 MNHEY, CDR2 SVGAGI. CDR3 length: 14 residues. The junction had 5 bases not matched to a gene; V was cut back by 4 bases and J by 9 bases. This CDR3 is CASSLAGGASPLHF. For the CDR3, the DNA is TGTGCCAGCAGTTTGGCAGGGGGCGCTTCACCCCTCCACTTT.